This section outlines one T cell receptor beta chain sequence together with its context. Its antigen is currently unknown. The CDR3 length is 16 residues. V dropped 4 bases and J dropped 0; count of bases not matched to a gene: 0. Germline lookup yields CDR1 SNHLY and CDR2 FYNNEI. The sample is drawn from a study of cytomegalovirus exposure and HLA in healthy donors. Findings and caveats of the study: Presence/absence analyses assumed roughly uniform sequencing depth across donors. Excluded: some indistinguishable V segments such as TRBV6-2 and TRBV6-3. An analysis that was carried out later associated approximately 17,000 TCR beta sequences with HLA alleles at 0.05 false discovery rate.

Amplification used 60 Vbeta primers and 13 Jbeta primers. Clones were sequenced by immunoSEQ multiplex PCR, and TCRdb holds only the in-frame ones, with some missing. Found here are 130,000 or so clones, roughly 78% of them singletons; the top ten hold about 3.2%. The V gene is TRBV2, the J gene TRBJ2-6, with TRBD1 matching 10 bases. Specimen: PBMCs. The TCR sequence derives from a man aged 18 to 30 in good health and CMV-seropositive. The CDR3 DNA reads as TGTGCCAGCAGTGGGACAGGGGGCTCTGGGGCCAACGTCCTGACTTTC. This translates into CASSGTGGSGANVLTF.